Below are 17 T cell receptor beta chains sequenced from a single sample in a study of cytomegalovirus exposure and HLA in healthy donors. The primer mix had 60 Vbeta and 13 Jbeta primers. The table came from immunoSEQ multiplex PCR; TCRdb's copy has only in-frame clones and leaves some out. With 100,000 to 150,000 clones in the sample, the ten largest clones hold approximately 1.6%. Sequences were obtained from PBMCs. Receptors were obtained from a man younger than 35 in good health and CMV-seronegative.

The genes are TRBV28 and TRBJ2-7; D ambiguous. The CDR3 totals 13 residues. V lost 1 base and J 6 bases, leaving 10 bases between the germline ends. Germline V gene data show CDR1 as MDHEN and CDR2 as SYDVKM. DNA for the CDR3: TGTGCCAGCAGTTTATCTCGCCCGGGCGAGCAGTACTTC. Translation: CASSLSRPGEQYF.

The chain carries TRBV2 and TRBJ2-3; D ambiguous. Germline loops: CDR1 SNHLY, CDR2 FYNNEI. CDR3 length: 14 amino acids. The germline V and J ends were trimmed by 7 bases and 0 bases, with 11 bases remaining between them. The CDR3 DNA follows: TGTGCCAGCACCTTAACTGCTAGCACAGATACGCAGTATTTT. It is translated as CASTLTASTDTQYF.

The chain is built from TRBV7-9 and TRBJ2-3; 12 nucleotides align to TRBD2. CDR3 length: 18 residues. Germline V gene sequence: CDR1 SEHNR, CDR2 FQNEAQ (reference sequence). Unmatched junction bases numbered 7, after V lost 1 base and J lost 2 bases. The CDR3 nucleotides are TGTGCCAGCAGCTTAGGGCCTGGACTAGCGGGGTTCACAGATACGCAGTATTTT. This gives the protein CASSLGPGLAGFTDTQYF.

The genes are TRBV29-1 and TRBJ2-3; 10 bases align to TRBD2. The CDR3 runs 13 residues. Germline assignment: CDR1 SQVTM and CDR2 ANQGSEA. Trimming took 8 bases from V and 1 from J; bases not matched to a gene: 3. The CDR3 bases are TGCAGCTCGACTAGCGGGCGCACAGATACGCAGTATTTT. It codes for CSSTSGRTDTQYF.

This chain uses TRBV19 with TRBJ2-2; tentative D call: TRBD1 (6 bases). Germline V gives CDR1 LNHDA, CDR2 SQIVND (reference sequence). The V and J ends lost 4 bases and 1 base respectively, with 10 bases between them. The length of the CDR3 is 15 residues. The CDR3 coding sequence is TGTGCCAGTAGTAGGATAGGGGGGAACACCGGGGAGCTGTTTTTT. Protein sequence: CASSRIGGNTGELFF.

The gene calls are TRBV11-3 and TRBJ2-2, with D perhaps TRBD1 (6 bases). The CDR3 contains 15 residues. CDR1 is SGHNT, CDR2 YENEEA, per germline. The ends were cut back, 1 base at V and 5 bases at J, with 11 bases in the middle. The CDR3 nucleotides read TGTGCCAGCAGCTTAGTCCCAGGGGTGACCGGGGAGCTGTTTTTT. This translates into CASSLVPGVTGELFF.

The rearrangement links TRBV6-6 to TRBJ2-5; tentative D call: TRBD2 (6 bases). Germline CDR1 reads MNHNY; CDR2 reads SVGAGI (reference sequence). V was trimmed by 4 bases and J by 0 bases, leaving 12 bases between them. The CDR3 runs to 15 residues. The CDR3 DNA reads TGTGCCAGCAGTTTCCGACGGGGGAACCAAGAGACCCAGTACTTC. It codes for CASSFRRGNQETQYF.

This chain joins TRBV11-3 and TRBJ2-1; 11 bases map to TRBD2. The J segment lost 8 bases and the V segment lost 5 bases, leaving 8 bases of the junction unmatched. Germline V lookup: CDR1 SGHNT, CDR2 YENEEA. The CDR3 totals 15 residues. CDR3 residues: CASSPGGSGRDEQFF. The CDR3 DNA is TGTGCCAGCAGCCCTGGAGGTAGCGGGAGGGATGAGCAGTTCTTC.

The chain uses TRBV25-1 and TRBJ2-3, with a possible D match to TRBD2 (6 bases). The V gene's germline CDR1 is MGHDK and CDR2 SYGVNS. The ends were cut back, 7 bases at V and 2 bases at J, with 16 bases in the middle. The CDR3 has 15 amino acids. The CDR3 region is CASTRGGPNTDTQYF. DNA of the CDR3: TGTGCCAGCACCCGGGGAGGCCCTAACACAGATACGCAGTATTTT.

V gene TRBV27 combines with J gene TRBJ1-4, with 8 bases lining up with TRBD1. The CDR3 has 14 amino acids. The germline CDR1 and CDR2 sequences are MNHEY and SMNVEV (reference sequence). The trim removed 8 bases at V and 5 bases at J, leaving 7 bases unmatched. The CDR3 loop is CASRRDRGNEKLFF. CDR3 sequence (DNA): TGTGCCAGCCGAAGAGACAGGGGAAATGAAAAACTGTTTTTT.

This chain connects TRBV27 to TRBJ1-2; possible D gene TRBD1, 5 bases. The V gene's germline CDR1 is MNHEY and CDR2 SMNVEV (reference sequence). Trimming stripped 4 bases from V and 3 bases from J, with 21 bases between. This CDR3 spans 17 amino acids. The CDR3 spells CASSSAPGRARDYGYTF. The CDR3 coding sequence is TGTGCCAGCAGTTCAGCCCCAGGGAGGGCAAGAGACTATGGCTACACCTTC.

CDR3 DNA sequence: TGTGCCAGCAGCCCGGCGGCAATGATCTACGAGCAGTACTTC. Protein: CASSPAAMIYEQYF. The rearrangement joins TRBV11-2 to TRBJ2-7, with D hard to call. Trimming shortened V by 5 bases and J by 3 bases, and 14 bases separated the two germline ends. The CDR3 covers 14 residues. Germline V lookup: CDR1 SGHAT, CDR2 FQNNGV.

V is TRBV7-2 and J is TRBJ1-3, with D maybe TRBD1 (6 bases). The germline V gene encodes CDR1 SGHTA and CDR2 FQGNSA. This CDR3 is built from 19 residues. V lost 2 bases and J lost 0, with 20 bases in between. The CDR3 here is CASSLLFSPLGGSGNTIYF. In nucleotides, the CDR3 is TGTGCCAGCAGCTTACTATTTAGTCCTTTAGGGGGCTCTGGAAACACCATATATTTT.

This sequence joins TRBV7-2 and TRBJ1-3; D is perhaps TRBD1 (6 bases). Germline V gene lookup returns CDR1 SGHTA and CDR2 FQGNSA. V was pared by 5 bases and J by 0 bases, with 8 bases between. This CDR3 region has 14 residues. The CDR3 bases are TGTGCCAGCAGCCCGACAGGCTCTGGAAACACCATATATTTT. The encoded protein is CASSPTGSGNTIYF.

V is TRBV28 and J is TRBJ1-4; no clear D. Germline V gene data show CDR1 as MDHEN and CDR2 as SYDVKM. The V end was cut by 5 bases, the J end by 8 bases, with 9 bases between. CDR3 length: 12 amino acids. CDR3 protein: CASSRAGEKLFF. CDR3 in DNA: TGTGCCAGCAGTCGGGCGGGGGAAAAACTGTTTTTT.

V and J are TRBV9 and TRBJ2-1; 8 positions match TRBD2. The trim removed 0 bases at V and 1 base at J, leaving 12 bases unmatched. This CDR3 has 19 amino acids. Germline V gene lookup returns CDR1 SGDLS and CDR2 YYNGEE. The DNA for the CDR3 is TGTGCCAGCAGCGTAGATCCAGGGGCTAGCGGGCTATCCTACAATGAGCAGTTCTTC. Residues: CASSVDPGASGLSYNEQFF.

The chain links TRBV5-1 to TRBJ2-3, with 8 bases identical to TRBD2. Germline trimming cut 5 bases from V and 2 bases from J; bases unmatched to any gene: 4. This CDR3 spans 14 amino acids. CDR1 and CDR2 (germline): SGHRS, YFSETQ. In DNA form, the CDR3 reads TGCGCCAGCAGTAAGCGGGAGATCACAGATACGCAGTATTTT. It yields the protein CASSKREITDTQYF.